This TCR beta chain appears in the sequencing data of a study of blood T cell repertoires in COVID-19. Study-wide background: The United States, Italy and Spain supplied acute and convalescent COVID-19 samples. T cells, B-cell-depleted T cells, or PBMCs supplied cDNA or gDNA.

The CDR3 is 14 residues long. The V and J ends lost 4 bases and 4 bases, in that order; junction bases with no gene match: 5. Per the germline V gene, CDR1 is SGHNT and CDR2 is YYREEE (reference sequence). As originally analysed: Amplification from reference gene primers served as the basis for estimated nucleated cell counts. Only in-frame clones appear in the TCRdb table, and some are missing; sequencing was by immunoSEQ multiplex PCR. The DNA was the basis for D and trimming; V, J and clone size are from that table. The sample lists approximately 150,000 clones, around 90% occurring once. The sample taken for sequencing was peripheral blood. This receptor was identified in a man aged 55 to 69 with active or convalescent COVID-19. This chain links TRBV5-4 with TRBJ2-7, with 10 bases fitting TRBD1. The CDR3 here is CASSPGQGLYEQYF. DNA for the CDR3: TGTGCCAGCAGCCCGGGACAGGGGTTGTACGAGCAGTACTTC. The whole variable domain, remainder taken from reference TRBV5-4 and TRBJ2-7, is ETGVTQSPTHLIKTRGQQVTLRCSSQSGHNTVSWYQQALGQGPQFIFQYYREEENGRGNFPPRFSGLQFPNYSSELNVNALELDDSALYLCASSPGQGLYEQYFGPGTRLTVT.